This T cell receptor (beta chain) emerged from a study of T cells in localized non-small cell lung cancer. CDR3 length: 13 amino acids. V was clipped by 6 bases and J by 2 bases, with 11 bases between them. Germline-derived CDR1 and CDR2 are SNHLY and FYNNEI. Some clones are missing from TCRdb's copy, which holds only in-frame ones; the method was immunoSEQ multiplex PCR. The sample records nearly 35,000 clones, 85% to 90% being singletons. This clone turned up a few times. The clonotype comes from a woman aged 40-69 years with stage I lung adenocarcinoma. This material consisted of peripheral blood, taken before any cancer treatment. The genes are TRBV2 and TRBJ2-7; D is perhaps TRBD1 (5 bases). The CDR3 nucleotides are TGTGCCAGCAGGGTACAGGCCACCTACGAGCAGTACTTC. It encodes CASRVQATYEQYF.